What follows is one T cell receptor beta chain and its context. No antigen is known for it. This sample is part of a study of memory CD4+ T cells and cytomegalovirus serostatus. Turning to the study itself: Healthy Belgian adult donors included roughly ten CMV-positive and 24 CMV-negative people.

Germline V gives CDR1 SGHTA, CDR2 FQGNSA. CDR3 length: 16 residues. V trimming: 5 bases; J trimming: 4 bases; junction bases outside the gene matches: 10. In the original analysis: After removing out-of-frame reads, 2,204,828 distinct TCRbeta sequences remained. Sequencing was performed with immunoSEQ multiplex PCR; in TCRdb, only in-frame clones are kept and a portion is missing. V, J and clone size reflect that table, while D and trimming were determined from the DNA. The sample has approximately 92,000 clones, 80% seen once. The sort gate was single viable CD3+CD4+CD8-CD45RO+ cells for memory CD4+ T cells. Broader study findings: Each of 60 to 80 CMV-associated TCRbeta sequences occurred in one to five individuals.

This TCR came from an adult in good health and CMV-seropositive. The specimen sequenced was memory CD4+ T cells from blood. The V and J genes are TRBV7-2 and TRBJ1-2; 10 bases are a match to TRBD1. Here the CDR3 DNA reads TGTGCCAGCAGCGGAAGCCCGGGACAGGGGCGCTATGGCTACACCTTC. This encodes CASSGSPGQGRYGYTF.